This passage covers 3 T cell receptor beta chains from one sample sequenced in a study of T cell responses to AZD1222 COVID-19 vaccine. Using immunoSEQ multiplex PCR, the repertoire was profiled, and TCRdb retains in-frame clones only, with some absent. The sample gives 100,000 or so clones, roughly 91% of which show up once; around 10% is in the top ten. Material: peripheral blood, obtained on day 0 of AZD1222 vaccination. The receptors originated from an adult in good health.

The rearrangement joins TRBV7-3 to TRBJ2-1; D is ambiguous. The V gene's germline CDR1 is SGHTA and CDR2 FQGTGA. Trimming shortened V by 4 bases and J by 6 bases, and 13 bases separated the two germline ends. The CDR3 loop spans 14 amino acids. The CDR3 protein is CASSSLDQSNEQFF. The CDR3 DNA is TGTGCCAGCAGCTCGCTGGACCAGAGCAATGAGCAGTTCTTC.

V gene TRBV5-1 combines with J gene TRBJ2-5, with 14 bases identical to TRBD2. The CDR3 length is 17 residues. Germline-derived CDR1 and CDR2 are SGHRS and YFSETQ. V shed 2 bases, J shed 4 bases, and the junction held 7 bases outside the gene matches. This chain's CDR3 is CASSLNGGLAGAETQYF. The CDR3 bases are TGCGCCAGCAGCTTAAATGGGGGACTAGCGGGAGCAGAGACCCAGTACTTC.

This clone was counted once. V is TRBV27 and J is TRBJ2-7; D perhaps matches TRBD2 (5 bases). This CDR3 is 15 amino acids long. Germline V gene data show CDR1 as MNHEY and CDR2 as SMNVEV (reference sequence). V lost 0 bases to trimming and J lost 0 bases, with 9 bases between them. The CDR3 sequence: CASSLSWTHSYEQYF. The CDR3 DNA sequence: TGTGCCAGCAGTTTATCATGGACTCACTCCTACGAGCAGTACTTC.